Shown below are 19 T cell receptor beta chains from a single sample sequenced in a study of blood T cell repertoires in COVID-19. Sequencing used immunoSEQ multiplex PCR; TCRdb keeps in-frame clones, though not all of them. The sample lists about 76,000 clones, 70% to 75% seen once, with under 25% in the top ten. Sequenced material: peripheral blood. These receptors all come from a man aged 65 to 85 with acute or convalescent COVID-19.

This chain connects TRBV4-1 to TRBJ2-1, with 10 nucleotides matching TRBD2. V lost 3 bases and J lost 6; bases outside the gene matches: 5. The germline gives CDR1 MGHRA, CDR2 YSYEKL. There are 15 residues in the CDR3. CDR3 sequence (DNA): TGCGCCAGCAGCCAGTGGACTAGCGGTTCCAATGAGCAGTTCTTC. As protein: CASSQWTSGSNEQFF.

The chain joins TRBV19 to TRBJ2-5; the D gene is possibly TRBD2 (6 bases). Deletions cut 4 bases from V and 5 bases from J, with 20 bases between. In germline, CDR1 is LNHDA, CDR2 SQIVND (reference sequence). This CDR3 spans 16 amino acids. The CDR3, as DNA: TGTGCCAGTAGTAGGTTATGGGGGGACGGGGACGAGACCCAGTACTTC. This encodes CASSRLWGDGDETQYF.

The genes are TRBV28 and TRBJ1-5, with no clear D. The CDR3 contains 15 residues. The V and J ends lost 5 bases and 5 bases respectively, with 16 bases between them. Germline V lookup: CDR1 MDHEN, CDR2 SYDVKM. This CDR3 reads CASSTLAAGDQPQHF. For the CDR3, the DNA is TGTGCCAGCAGTACGTTAGCGGCAGGCGATCAGCCCCAGCATTTT.

The CDR3 spells CASRGIAGSAETQYF. In DNA form, the CDR3 reads TGTGCCAGTAGAGGTATAGCGGGATCCGCGGAGACCCAGTACTTC. The chain links TRBV19 to TRBJ2-5, with 8 nucleotides matching TRBD2. CDR1 is LNHDA, CDR2 SQIVND, per germline (reference sequence). Germline trimming cut 6 bases from V and 5 bases from J; bases unmatched to any gene: 11. The CDR3 runs 15 residues.

The chain links TRBV10-3 to TRBJ1-5, with D tentatively TRBD1 (6 bases). Germline V gene lookup returns CDR1 ENHRY and CDR2 SYGVKD. This CDR3 region has 13 residues. V lost 5 bases, J lost 8 bases, and 13 bases lay in between. The CDR3: CAISKQGGEPQHF. DNA for the CDR3: TGTGCCATCAGTAAACAGGGAGGGGAGCCCCAGCATTTT.

The chain links TRBV5-5 to TRBJ1-5; D uncertain. Germline lookup yields CDR1 SGHKS and CDR2 YYEKEE (reference sequence). Deletions cut 4 bases from V and 4 bases from J, with 15 bases between. The CDR3 is made up of 15 amino acids. CDR3 nucleotides: TGTGCCAGCAGCCTGACCCACAGCCGAAATCAGCCCCAGCATTTT. Its translation is CASSLTHSRNQPQHF.

In this sample, this clone turned up a few times. The chain uses TRBV2 and TRBJ1-2; the match to TRBD1 covers 9 bases. V lost 7 bases, J lost 6 bases, and 3 bases stayed unmatched. This CDR3 comprises 12 residues. The V gene's germline CDR1 is SNHLY and CDR2 FYNNEI. Here the CDR3 reads CASNGQGNGYTF. CDR3 DNA: TGTGCCAGCAACGGACAGGGGAATGGCTACACCTTC.

This clone came up a few times. The V and J genes are TRBV4-3 and TRBJ1-1; D might be TRBD1 (5 bases). Germline V gene lookup returns CDR1 LGHNA and CDR2 YSLEER. The CDR3 is 16 amino acids. The germline V and J ends were trimmed by 0 bases and 0 bases, with 11 bases remaining between them. DNA of the CDR3: TGCGCCAGCAGCCAAGATCGGGGGACGGTGAACACTGAAGCTTTCTTT. Residues: CASSQDRGTVNTEAFF.

The J gene is TRBJ1-2, the V gene TRBV6-2 or TRBV6-3, with TRBD1 matching 8 bases. Germline CDR1 is MNHEY and CDR2 is SVGEGT. This CDR3 is 16 amino acids long. Trimming took 2 bases from V and 4 from J; bases not matched to a gene: 9. As DNA, the CDR3 is TGTGCCAGCAGTTACCGAGGGCAGGGGGCAGCCTATGGCTACACCTTC. Protein: CASSYRGQGAAYGYTF.

This clone was seen only a few times. V gene TRBV7-2 combines with J gene TRBJ1-3; D remains ambiguous. Germline CDR1 is SGHTA and CDR2 is FQGNSA. The length of the CDR3 is 16 residues. Trimming removed 0 bases at V and 0 bases at J, with 9 bases between. Here the CDR3 reads CASSLAAAASGNTIYF. The CDR3 nucleotides read TGTGCCAGCAGCTTAGCGGCGGCCGCCTCTGGAAACACCATATATTTT.

This clone has a single count. The chain uses TRBV5-1 and TRBJ2-2; 11 nucleotides agree with TRBD2. The V gene's germline CDR1 is SGHRS and CDR2 YFSETQ. V lost 4 bases, J lost 2 bases, and 4 bases stayed unmatched. The CDR3 runs 16 residues. The CDR3, as DNA: TGCGCCAGCAGCCCAGGACTAGCGGGTAACACCGGGGAGCTGTTTTTT. This codes for CASSPGLAGNTGELFF.

V is TRBV6-2 or TRBV6-3 and J is TRBJ1-5; D remains unclear. Looked up from germline, CDR1 is MNHEY and CDR2 is SVGEGT. Trimming stripped 6 bases from V and 11 bases from J, with 11 bases between. The CDR3 extends over 11 amino acids. DNA of the CDR3: TGTGCCAGCAGCCGAGAGGGAACCCAGCATTTT. Its translation is CASSREGTQHF.

The count of this clone is one. The V call is TRBV28, the J call TRBJ1-5; D is unresolved. The V gene lost 4 bases and the J gene lost 1 base, with 14 bases spanning the gap. Per germline, CDR1 MDHEN and CDR2 SYDVKM. The CDR3 loop spans 16 amino acids. DNA for the CDR3: TGTGCCAGCAGTTCCGCCTCGGTCGGGAGCAATCAGCCCCAGCATTTT. This codes for CASSSASVGSNQPQHF.

This clone was found once. The chain combines TRBV19 with TRBJ2-5, with TRBD2 identical over 9 bases. There are 18 residues in the CDR3. Germline V CDR1 and CDR2: LNHDA, SQIVND (reference sequence). J was trimmed by 0 bases and V by 11 bases; bases with no gene match: 19. The CDR3 sequence: CAAAGGGSSGDYQETQYF. The CDR3 DNA is TGTGCCGCAGCAGGAGGGGGCTCTAGCGGGGATTACCAAGAGACCCAGTACTTC.

The V gene is TRBV18, the J gene TRBJ2-7; D is ambiguous. The CDR3 has 14 residues. The V gene's germline CDR1 is KGHSH and CDR2 LQKENI. V dropped 3 bases and J dropped 6 bases, with 15 bases sitting between them. The CDR3 spells CASSPNQAESEQYF. CDR3 DNA: TGTGCCAGCTCACCCAACCAGGCCGAGTCCGAGCAGTACTTC.

The gene calls are TRBV19 and TRBJ2-7; 8 positions match TRBD1. The CDR3 totals 14 residues. Germline lookup yields CDR1 LNHDA and CDR2 SQIVND (reference sequence). V lost 6 bases to trimming and J lost 6 bases; unmatched junction nucleotides: 10. This CDR3 reads CASSPWDRQGEQYF. The CDR3 DNA reads as TGTGCCAGTAGCCCCTGGGACAGGCAGGGCGAGCAGTACTTC.

This clone was seen more than once but under ten times. The rearrangement links TRBV7-2 to TRBJ1-1, with TRBD1 matching over 7 bases. The CDR3 loop spans 13 amino acids. Germline trimming cut 10 bases from V and 7 bases from J; bases unmatched to any gene: 12. Germline CDR1 is SGHTA and CDR2 is FQGNSA. CDR3 residues: CAILIQGRIEAFF. The DNA for the CDR3 is TGTGCCATCCTAATACAGGGGCGGATTGAAGCTTTCTTT.

Written as DNA, the CDR3 is TGTGCCAGCAGTACAGTAGACGAGCAGTACTTC. It translates to CASSTVDEQYF. The chain joins TRBV6-1 to TRBJ2-7; D gene uncertain. The ends were cut back, 5 bases at V and 5 bases at J, with 7 bases in the middle. There are 11 residues in the CDR3. The germline CDR1 and CDR2 sequences are MNHNS and SASEGT.

This chain joins TRBV18 and TRBJ2-1; D is unresolved. Trimming left V 2 bases short and J 3 bases short, with 11 bases between. The CDR3 has 15 residues. Germline assignment: CDR1 KGHSH and CDR2 LQKENI. The CDR3 is CASSPSGSFYNEQFF. CDR3 DNA: TGTGCCAGCTCACCATCAGGTTCATTCTACAATGAGCAGTTCTTC.